These 20 T cell receptor beta chains came from one sample sequenced in a study of T-cell reconstitution after alpha-beta-depleted transplantation in children. The authors prepared the TCRbeta library with unique molecular identifiers. Via MiXCR, TCRdb re-called the PCR reads, giving one row per CDR3 protein. Of approximately 240,000 distinct CDR3 sequences in the sample, about 9.2% were seen once. The material was PBMCs from the stem cell graft donor, obtained from the stem cell graft. All receptors come from a human donor who donated a stem cell graft to a child with acute lymphoblastic leukemia.

This clonotype has just a few counts. V is TRBV12-3 or TRBV12-4 and J is TRBJ2-3, with TRBD2 identical over 12 bases. Germline trimming cut 3 bases from V and 4 bases from J; bases unmatched to any gene: 2. This CDR3 has 15 amino acids. CDR3: CASSFLAGGADTQYF. The CDR3 nucleotides read TGTGCCAGCAGTTTCCTAGCGGGGGGGGCAGATACGCAGTATTTT.

This clonotype was picked up many times. The gene calls are TRBV27 and TRBJ2-7, with 9 bases aligning to TRBD1. J gave up 8 bases and V 6 bases, and 8 bases lay outside the gene matches. The germline CDR1 and CDR2 sequences are MNHEY and SMNVEV (reference sequence). CDR3 length: 13 residues. The CDR3 DNA reads as TGTGCCAGCAGGCGGGACAGGGAAGGCAAGCAGTACTTC. Translating it yields CASRRDREGKQYF.

This clonotype was found many times. The gene calls are TRBV7-9 and TRBJ2-7; 8 nucleotides match TRBD2. Trimming cost V 10 bases and J 2 bases; bases outside gene matches: 1. The CDR3 is made up of 11 amino acids. Germline lookup yields CDR1 SEHNR and CDR2 FQNEAQ (reference sequence). DNA of the CDR3: TGTGCCACGGGACTAGCCTACGAGCAGTACTTC. This gives the protein CATGLAYEQYF.

This clonotype was seen more than once but under ten times. This chain connects TRBV2 to TRBJ1-5; no clear D gene. Trimming left V 3 bases short and J 6 bases short, with 15 bases between. The CDR3 loop spans 15 amino acids. The germline CDR1 and CDR2 sequences are SNHLY and FYNNEI. This CDR3 is CASSDGHGGSQPQHF. The DNA for the CDR3 is TGTGCCAGCAGTGACGGTCACGGAGGTTCTCAGCCCCAGCATTTT.

There are a few counts of this clonotype. J is TRBJ2-2 and V is TRBV29-1; the match to TRBD1 covers 8 bases. The V gene end was trimmed by 7 bases and the J gene end by 9 bases; junction bases not matched to a gene: 7. This CDR3 comprises 12 residues. Germline V gives CDR1 SQVTM, CDR2 ANQGSEA. CDR3 amino acids: CSALQGERELFF. CDR3 sequence (DNA): TGCAGCGCTTTACAGGGGGAGCGGGAGCTGTTTTTT.

This clonotype was recorded at least ten times. The chain recombines TRBV19 with TRBJ1-2; 7 bases agree with TRBD1. V shed 8 bases, J shed 2 bases, and the junction held 8 bases outside the gene matches. This CDR3 has 14 amino acids. Germline V gives CDR1 LNHDA, CDR2 SQIVND (reference sequence). This chain's CDR3 is CASSGTAKNYGYTF. The CDR3 nucleotides are TGTGCCAGTTCCGGGACAGCCAAGAACTATGGCTACACCTTC. Combining the CDR3 with reference TRBV19 and TRBJ1-2 gives the whole variable domain DGGITQSPKYLFRKEGQNVTLSCEQNLNHDAMYWYRQDPGQGLRLIYYSQIVNDFQKGDIAEGYSVSREKKESFPLTVTSAQKNPTAFYLCASSGTAKNYGYTFGSGTRLTVV.

Only a few counts were recorded for this clonotype. The J gene is TRBJ2-3, the V gene TRBV7-9, with D unresolved. The germline V gene encodes CDR1 SEHNR and CDR2 FQNEAQ (reference sequence). V lost 4 bases and J lost 0, with 14 bases in between. The CDR3 sequence is 16 residues long. CDR3 DNA: TGTGCCAGCAGCTCGCCCTTTGGAGCCAGCACAGATACGCAGTATTTT. It encodes CASSSPFGASTDTQYF.

This clonotype was counted many times. The CDR3 spells CASSLGQTVSEQYF. DNA of the CDR3: TGCGCCAGCAGCTTGGGACAGACTGTATCCGAGCAGTACTTC. This chain uses TRBV5-1 with TRBJ2-7, with D maybe TRBD1 (5 bases). The germline gives CDR1 SGHRS, CDR2 YFSETQ. This CDR3 spans 14 amino acids. Trimming left V 0 bases short and J 6 bases short, with 13 bases between.

The chain carries TRBV5-1 and TRBJ2-7, with a weak D call TRBD2 (5 bases). V lost 0 bases, J lost 2 bases, and 12 bases lay in between. The CDR3 runs to 15 residues. Germline V gene lookup returns CDR1 SGHRS and CDR2 YFSETQ. The CDR3 bases are TGCGCCAGCAGCTTGGACGGGGTGAAGGCCTACGAGCAGTACTTC. Protein: CASSLDGVKAYEQYF. The variable domain in full, completed from reference TRBV5-1 and TRBJ2-7, reads KAGVTQTPRYLIKTRGQQVTLSCSPISGHRSVSWYQQTPGQGLQFLFEYFSETQRNKGNFPGRFSGRQFSNSRSEMNVSTLELGDSALYLCASSLDGVKAYEQYFGPGTRLTVT.

This clonotype was observed a few times. J is TRBJ2-7 and V is TRBV12-3 or TRBV12-4; 9 bases are shared with TRBD2. The CDR3 is 14 amino acids. V lost 5 bases to trimming and J lost 0 bases; unmatched junction nucleotides: 2. CDR3 sequence reads: CASSVSGGSYEQYF. The CDR3 coding sequence is TGTGCCAGCAGTGTTAGCGGGGGCTCCTACGAGCAGTACTTC.

This clonotype was observed a handful of times. V usage is TRBV5-1 and J usage is TRBJ1-6; D is ambiguous. From germline, CDR1 is SGHRS and CDR2 YFSETQ. The CDR3 loop spans 16 amino acids. Trimming cost V 4 bases and J 1 base, with 12 bases left between them. CDR3 in DNA: TGCGCCAGCAGCCCCGAAGGGAGTTCCTATAATTCACCCCTCCACTTT. It is translated as CASSPEGSSYNSPLHF. Full variable domain (rest looked up from reference TRBV5-1 and TRBJ1-6): KAGVTQTPRYLIKTRGQQVTLSCSPISGHRSVSWYQQTPGQGLQFLFEYFSETQRNKGNFPGRFSGRQFSNSRSEMNVSTLELGDSALYLCASSPEGSSYNSPLHFGNGTRLTVT.

The chain carries TRBV7-6 and TRBJ2-2; 9 bases map to TRBD1. This CDR3 has 17 residues. Per the germline V gene, CDR1 is SGHVS and CDR2 is FNYEAQ. The trim removed 6 bases at V and 0 bases at J, leaving 8 bases unmatched. In DNA form, the CDR3 reads TGTGCCAGCAGTTGGGACAGGGTGTCCTCGAACACCGGGGAGCTGTTTTTT. This translates into CASSWDRVSSNTGELFF. Combining the CDR3 with reference TRBV7-6 and TRBJ2-2 gives the whole variable domain GAGVSQSPRYKVTKRGQDVALRCDPISGHVSLYWYRQALGQGPEFLTYFNYEAQQDKSGLPNDRFSAERPEGSISTLTIQRTEQRDSAMYRCASSWDRVSSNTGELFFGEGSRLTVL.

The rearrangement links TRBV11-1 to TRBJ2-3; 8 nucleotides line up with TRBD2. The CDR3 has 17 residues. Germline assignment: CDR1 SGHAT and CDR2 FQDESV (reference sequence). The J segment lost 2 bases and the V segment lost 2 bases, leaving 9 bases of the junction unmatched. The CDR3 reads CASSLKVAGGLTDTQYF. The CDR3 DNA follows: TGTGCCAGCAGCTTAAAAGTTGCGGGGGGACTCACAGATACGCAGTATTTT.

This clonotype was seen a few times. This sequence joins TRBV20-1 and TRBJ2-3; D is unclear. Trimming removed 0 bases from V and 2 bases from J, with 12 bases in between. This CDR3 is 15 amino acids long. Looked up from germline, CDR1 is DFQATT and CDR2 is SNEGSKA (reference sequence). CDR3 residues: CSARDLFGDTDTQYF. In DNA, the CDR3 is TGCAGTGCTAGAGATTTGTTTGGGGACACAGATACGCAGTATTTT.

This clonotype turned up a few times. The rearrangement links TRBV20-1 to TRBJ1-4, with D perhaps matching TRBD1 (6 bases). V lost 6 bases and J lost 4, with 15 bases in between. Germline lookup yields CDR1 DFQATT and CDR2 SNEGSKA (reference sequence). The CDR3 extends over 14 amino acids. In DNA form, the CDR3 reads TGCAGTGCGCAAGAACAGGGCCATAATGAAAAACTGTTTTTT. Protein product: CSAQEQGHNEKLFF.

In its sample, this clonotype was seen many times. The chain uses TRBV7-9 and TRBJ1-1, with no clear D. The CDR3 spans 11 residues. Trimming took 4 bases from V and 3 from J, leaving 3 bases between them. CDR1 and CDR2 from the germline V gene are SEHNR and FQNEAQ (reference sequence). CDR3 in amino acids: CASSWDTEAFF. The CDR3 bases are TGTGCCAGCAGCTGGGACACTGAAGCTTTCTTT.

The sample holds many counts of this clonotype. The chain uses TRBV6-2 or TRBV6-3 and TRBJ2-2, with TRBD1 identical over 7 bases. CDR1 and CDR2 from the germline V gene are MNHEY and SVGEGT. With 2 bases clipped from V and 4 bases from J, the junction kept 7 bases outside the gene matches. The CDR3 extends over 16 amino acids. DNA for the CDR3: TGTGCCAGCAGTTACGTTCGAGGGGGCCCCACCGGGGAGCTGTTTTTT. Its protein product is CASSYVRGGPTGELFF.

About this clonotype: A clone one base away is much larger, so this may be a read error. This chain joins TRBV5-4 and TRBJ2-7, with TRBD1 matching over 7 bases. The V gene's germline CDR1 is SGHNT and CDR2 YYREEE (reference sequence). This CDR3 has 15 amino acids. Trimming cost V 0 bases and J 5 bases; bases outside gene matches: 8. This chain's CDR3 is CASSLGDRSLNEQYV. In DNA, the CDR3 is TGTGCCAGCAGCTTGGGGGACAGAAGCCTCAACGAGCAGTACGTC.

This clonotype occurred a few times. The gene calls are TRBV25-1 and TRBJ2-1; TRBD2 is a possible D gene (5 bases). Germline-derived CDR1 and CDR2 are MGHDK and SYGVNS. This CDR3 comprises 17 residues. V lost 6 bases to trimming and J lost 4 bases, with 22 bases between them. The CDR3 region is CASSAKLGLAGYNEQFF. For the CDR3, the DNA is TGTGCCAGCAGCGCTAAACTGGGCCTAGCTGGGTACAATGAGCAGTTCTTC. The full variable domain, with the rest looked up from reference TRBV25-1 and TRBJ2-1, is EADIYQTPRYLVIGTGKKITLECSQTMGHDKMYWYQQDPGMELHLIHYSYGVNSTEKGDLSSESTVSRIRTEHFPLTLESARPSHTSQYLCASSAKLGLAGYNEQFFGPGTRLTVL.

This clonotype showed up just a few times. The rearrangement uses TRBV5-8 and TRBJ2-3; TRBD1 aligns across 7 bases. V lost 4 bases to trimming and J lost 4 bases; unmatched junction nucleotides: 12. This CDR3 spans 16 amino acids. CDR1 and CDR2 from the germline V gene are SGHTS and YDEGEE. CDR3 protein: CASSAGTAYDADTQYF. The CDR3 nucleotides read TGTGCCAGCAGCGCCGGGACAGCCTATGATGCAGATACGCAGTATTTT. The whole variable domain, remainder taken from reference TRBV5-8 and TRBJ2-3, is EAGVTQSPTHLIKTRGQQATLRCSPISGHTSVYWYQQALGLGLQFLLWYDEGEERNRGNFPPRFSGRQFPNYSSELNVNALELEDSALYLCASSAGTAYDADTQYFGPGTRLTVL.